This TCR beta chain was recorded in a study of response to subunit inactivated influenza vaccine. Each CDR3 protein is one row after TCRdb ran MiXCR on the RT-PCR reads. The sample carries around 760,000 distinct CDR3 sequences, about 14% recorded once. This clonotype was detected many times. Germline values: CDR1 MNHEY, CDR2 SVGAGI. This CDR3 has 13 amino acids. V was cut by 0 bases and J by 0 bases, with 2 bases left in between. The V gene is TRBV6-5, the J gene TRBJ1-1; D unresolved. This specimen was PBMCs from blood, taken about 14 days before vaccination. This TCR came from a man in his fifties who received an inactivated influenza vaccine. CDR3 residues: CASSYSLNTEAFF. In DNA, the CDR3 is TGTGCCAGCAGTTACTCCCTGAACACTGAAGCTTTCTTT.